These 20 T cell receptor beta chains came from one sample sequenced in a study of blood T cell repertoires in COVID-19. The repertoire was sequenced with immunoSEQ multiplex PCR; TCRdb's copy has only in-frame clones and lacks some. The data contain 200,000 to 250,000 clones, 82% of them seen just once; the ten biggest clones take up 5.2%. The sequenced sample consisted of peripheral blood. These receptors were collected from a woman in her 70s with COVID-19, enrolled during active disease.

J is TRBJ2-5 and V is TRBV5-4; D unclear. Germline CDR1 SGHNT, CDR2 YYREEE (reference sequence). This CDR3 comprises 15 residues. Deletions cut 1 base from V and 2 bases from J, with 12 bases between. The CDR3 DNA reads TGTGCCAGCAGCTTGTCGAATAACAGACAAGAGACCCAGTACTTC. This sequence encodes CASSLSNNRQETQYF.

This clone was seen a few times. The V gene is TRBV5-4, the J gene TRBJ2-2; 8 bases line up with TRBD2. The CDR3 has 17 residues. The germline V gene encodes CDR1 SGHNT and CDR2 YYREEE (reference sequence). With V trimmed by 4 bases and J by 6 bases, 14 bases remained unmatched. The CDR3 DNA sequence: TGTGCCAGCAGCACTAACCCTGGCGGGAGGCCGGCCGGGGAGCTGTTTTTT. Translating gives CASSTNPGGRPAGELFF.

The chain has TRBV24-1 and TRBJ2-5; TRBD2 might be the D (6 bases). V was shortened by 5 bases and J by 5 bases, with 17 bases between the two germline ends. Germline V CDR1 and CDR2: KGHDR, SFDVKD. The CDR3 contains 15 residues. CDR3 DNA sequence: TGTGCCACCAGTGTCGGTACGGGAGAAACGGAGACCCAGTACTTC. Protein: CATSVGTGETETQYF.

The CDR3 loop is CASSLGVAGDREQYF. For the CDR3, the DNA is TGCGCCAGCAGCTTGGGCGTAGCGGGAGATAGGGAGCAGTACTTC. The rearrangement joins TRBV5-1 to TRBJ2-7; 9 bases agree with TRBD2. The CDR3 totals 15 residues. Germline V gene sequence: CDR1 SGHRS, CDR2 YFSETQ. J was trimmed by 7 bases and V by 0 bases; bases with no gene match: 8.

The chain employs TRBV7-2 and TRBJ2-1; no clear D gene. The V end was cut by 0 bases, the J end by 8 bases, with 14 bases between. Germline-derived CDR1 and CDR2 are SGHTA and FQGNSA. The CDR3 is 15 amino acids. CDR3 nucleotide sequence: TGTGCCAGCAGCTTAGCATTGGGCCCATGGGATGAGCAGTTCTTC. This sequence encodes CASSLALGPWDEQFF.

The CDR3 bases are TGTGCCATCAGTGAACAGGGGGCTAACTATGGCTACACCTTC. Translated: CAISEQGANYGYTF. The gene calls are TRBV10-3 and TRBJ1-2; the match to TRBD1 covers 8 bases. The CDR3 sequence is 14 residues long. Germline V gives CDR1 ENHRY, CDR2 SYGVKD. V shed 3 bases and J 0 bases; nucleotides not matched to a gene: 0.

This chain joins TRBV29-1 and TRBJ2-5, with D hard to call. The V end lost 2 bases, the J end lost 5 bases, and 6 bases lay between the germline ends. Germline V gene lookup returns CDR1 SQVTM and CDR2 ANQGSEA. This CDR3 is 11 amino acids long. The CDR3 loop reads CSVEPGETQYF. The CDR3 DNA reads as TGCAGCGTTGAACCCGGTGAGACCCAGTACTTC.

The chain carries TRBV19 and TRBJ1-6; 7 bases fit TRBD1. V dropped 2 bases and J dropped 8; count of bases not matched to a gene: 6. Germline assignment: CDR1 LNHDA and CDR2 SQIVND (reference sequence). The CDR3 length is 15 residues. Here the CDR3 reads CASSITGAADSPLHF. Here the CDR3 DNA reads TGTGCCAGTAGTATAACAGGGGCAGCGGATTCACCCCTCCACTTT.

V usage is TRBV19 and J usage is TRBJ1-1, with 10 bases identical to TRBD1. Per germline, CDR1 LNHDA and CDR2 SQIVND (reference sequence). The CDR3 is made up of 13 amino acids. The trim removed 7 bases at V and 5 bases at J, leaving 4 bases unmatched. The CDR3 protein is CASTADRGTEAFF. CDR3 bases: TGTGCCAGTACTGCGGACAGGGGGACTGAAGCTTTCTTT. The complete variable domain, with remaining parts taken from reference TRBV19 and TRBJ1-1, reads DGGITQSPKYLFRKEGQNVTLSCEQNLNHDAMYWYRQDPGQGLRLIYYSQIVNDFQKGDIAEGYSVSREKKESFPLTVTSAQKNPTAFYLCASTADRGTEAFFGQGTRLTVV.

This chain connects TRBV5-4 to TRBJ2-7; D gene unclear. There are 12 residues in the CDR3. The germline V gene encodes CDR1 SGHNT and CDR2 YYREEE (reference sequence). V lost 0 bases, J lost 7 bases, and 8 bases lay in between. CDR3 DNA: TGTGCCAGCAGCTTGGACAGCTGGGAGCAGTACTTC. This sequence encodes CASSLDSWEQYF. Full variable domain (rest looked up from reference TRBV5-4 and TRBJ2-7): ETGVTQSPTHLIKTRGQQVTLRCSSQSGHNTVSWYQQALGQGPQFIFQYYREEENGRGNFPPRFSGLQFPNYSSELNVNALELDDSALYLCASSLDSWEQYFGPGTRLTVT.

The chain carries TRBV12-5 and TRBJ2-1; weak D call: TRBD2 (6 bases). Per germline, CDR1 LGHNT and CDR2 FRNRAP. V lost 3 bases, J lost 9 bases, and 6 bases lay in between. The CDR3 is 11 residues long. The CDR3: CASGFGGEQFF. The CDR3 nucleotides read TGTGCTAGTGGTTTCGGGGGTGAGCAGTTCTTC. The full variable domain, in which reference TRBV12-5 and TRBJ2-1 provide the parts outside the CDR3, is DARVTQTPRHKVTEMGQEVTMRCQPILGHNTVFWYRQTMMQGLELLAYFRNRAPLDDSGMPKDRFSAEMPDATLATLKIQPSEPRDSAVYFCASGFGGEQFFGPGTRLTVL.

V gene TRBV28 combines with J gene TRBJ2-1, with TRBD2 matching over 10 bases. This CDR3 region has 17 residues. V trimming: 2 bases; J trimming: 8 bases; junction bases outside the gene matches: 12. Germline V gene data show CDR1 as MDHEN and CDR2 as SYDVKM. This CDR3 reads CASSLGGLAGVADEQFF. The CDR3 DNA sequence: TGTGCCAGCAGTTTAGGGGGCCTAGCGGGAGTTGCCGATGAGCAGTTCTTC.

V is TRBV28 and J is TRBJ2-1; TRBD2 matches 10 bases. The V segment lost 6 bases and the J segment 10 bases; nucleotides outside the gene matches: 6. Germline values: CDR1 MDHEN, CDR2 SYDVKM. CDR3 length equals 13 residues. The CDR3 sequence: CASRVGLAYEQFF. DNA for the CDR3: TGTGCCAGCAGAGTGGGACTAGCGTACGAGCAGTTCTTC.

This rearrangement joins TRBV28 to TRBJ1-1, with 11 bases aligning to TRBD1. Looked up from germline, CDR1 is MDHEN and CDR2 is SYDVKM. The CDR3 covers 16 residues. With V trimmed by 5 bases and J by 6 bases, 11 bases remained unmatched. CDR3 in amino acids: CASSTWTGGSSAEAFF. The CDR3 region has the DNA TGTGCCAGCAGTACTTGGACAGGGGGCAGCTCGGCTGAAGCTTTCTTT.

CDR3 amino acids: CASRLYSGNTIYF. The CDR3 nucleotides are TGTGCCAGCAGGCTATATTCTGGAAACACCATATATTTT. This chain connects TRBV2 to TRBJ1-3; D gene uncertain. Between the trimmed V and J ends, which lost 6 bases and 1 base, there was a span of 7 bases. The germline V gene encodes CDR1 SNHLY and CDR2 FYNNEI. The CDR3 runs to 13 residues.

The CDR3 loop is CASSPPDRGPERRAFF. As DNA, the CDR3 is TGTGCCAGCAGCCCCCCCGACAGGGGACCAGAACGAAGAGCTTTCTTT. This chain uses TRBV3-1 (or the pseudogene TRBV3-2) with TRBJ1-1; 8 nucleotides match TRBD1. This CDR3 is 16 amino acids long. Trimming at V came to 4 bases and at J to 10 bases, leaving 17 bases not matched to a gene. Germline CDR1 and CDR2: LGHDT and YNNKEL (reference sequence).

This chain links TRBV5-4 with TRBJ1-1; TRBD1 aligns across 9 bases. This CDR3 has 15 amino acids. Germline CDR1 reads SGHNT; CDR2 reads YYREEE (reference sequence). With V trimmed by 4 bases and J by 4 bases, 8 bases remained unmatched. CDR3: CASSVDRGFGTEAFF. The CDR3 DNA reads TGTGCCAGCAGCGTAGACAGGGGGTTTGGCACTGAAGCTTTCTTT.

This rearrangement joins TRBV2 to TRBJ2-5; a possible D gene is TRBD2 (6 bases). The V gene lost 6 bases and the J gene lost 5 bases, with 16 bases spanning the gap. The CDR3 extends over 14 amino acids. Germline CDR1 and CDR2: SNHLY and FYNNEI. The CDR3: CASRERGGVETQYF. For the CDR3, the DNA is TGTGCCAGCAGGGAAAGGGGAGGAGTGGAGACCCAGTACTTC.

CDR3 DNA: TGTGCCAGCAGCTTAGAGGGGACTAGCGGGAGAACTGAGCAGTTCTTC. Its protein is CASSLEGTSGRTEQFF. The V and J genes are TRBV7-2 and TRBJ2-1, with TRBD2 identical over 14 bases. Germline CDR1 reads SGHTA; CDR2 reads FQGNSA. Losses at the gene ends were 1 base for V and 9 bases for J; bases not matched to a gene: 5. The CDR3 length is 16 residues.

The V gene is TRBV5-6, the J gene TRBJ2-7; TRBD2 is a possible D gene (5 bases). The V end lost 2 bases, the J end lost 3 bases, and 9 bases lay between the germline ends. CDR1 is SGHDT and CDR2 is YYEEEE in the germline V gene. The CDR3 is 13 residues long. The CDR3 region has the DNA TGTGCCAGCAGCTTAATGGGGAGCTACGAGCAGTACTTC. This translates into CASSLMGSYEQYF.